A single sample gave rise to the 21 T cell receptor beta chains below, sequenced in a study of shared clonotypes between healthy human individuals. The table came from immunoSEQ multiplex PCR; TCRdb's copy has only in-frame clones and leaves some out. The table shows roughly 2 million clones, with over 85% occurring only once. The specimen was naive CD4+ T cells sorted from blood. The subset was: CD45RA+ positively selected. These TCRs come from a young man in good health.

V is TRBV30 and J is TRBJ2-2; D unclear. This CDR3 has 13 residues. The V end was cut by 3 bases, the J end by 7 bases, with 12 bases between. Looked up from germline, CDR1 is GTSNPN and CDR2 is SVGIG (reference sequence). The CDR3 region is CAWRFAEIGELFF. CDR3 nucleotide sequence: TGTGCCTGGAGGTTTGCGGAAATCGGGGAGCTGTTTTTT.

Concerning this clone: The same CDR3 can be traced to other DNA sequences in this sample. V is TRBV5-1 and J is TRBJ1-4; D may be TRBD1 (5 bases). V shed 0 bases and J shed 0 bases, with 6 bases lying between them. CDR1 and CDR2 (germline): SGHRS, YFSETQ. The length of the CDR3 is 15 residues. For the CDR3, the DNA is TGCGCCAGCAGCTTGGCCAGGGCAACTAATGAAAAACTGTTTTTT. As protein: CASSLARATNEKLFF.

This sequence joins TRBV2 and TRBJ1-2; tentatively, D is TRBD1 (5 bases). This CDR3 region has 13 residues. The V gene's germline CDR1 is SNHLY and CDR2 FYNNEI. V was clipped by 7 bases and J by 0 bases, with 9 bases between them. The CDR3 nucleotides read TGTGCCAGCATCGGGGACTCTAACTATGGCTACACCTTC. It specifies CASIGDSNYGYTF. Full variable domain (remainder filled in from reference TRBV2 and TRBJ1-2): EPEVTQTPSHQVTQMGQEVILRCVPISNHLYFYWYRQILGQKVEFLVSFYNNEISEKSEIFDDQFSVERPDGSNFTLKIRSTKLEDSAMYFCASIGDSNYGYTFGSGTRLTVV.

The chain couples TRBV7-9 to TRBJ1-1; maybe TRBD1 (6 bases). V lost 10 bases and J lost 2, with 14 bases in between. The CDR3 extends over 13 amino acids. CDR1 and CDR2 from the germline V gene are SEHNR and FQNEAQ (reference sequence). The CDR3 region has the DNA TGTGCCACTTCGACAGGAGTTAACACTGAAGCTTTCTTT. Amino acid sequence: CATSTGVNTEAFF.

The chain joins TRBV30 to TRBJ1-3; TRBD1 matches at 9 bases. The CDR3 has 12 residues. V was pared by 5 bases and J by 9 bases, with 5 bases of the junction left unmatched. Germline-derived CDR1 and CDR2 are GTSNPN and SVGIG (reference sequence). The CDR3 region is CAWGRTGATIYF. As DNA, the CDR3 is TGTGCCTGGGGTAGGACAGGGGCCACCATATATTTT.

The chain links TRBV11-2 to TRBJ1-6; a weak D match, TRBD1 (6 bases). The CDR3 covers 15 residues. Deletions cut 2 bases from V and 5 bases from J, with 10 bases between. Per the germline V gene, CDR1 is SGHAT and CDR2 is FQNNGV. The CDR3 is CASSLLGADNSPLHF. CDR3 in DNA: TGTGCCAGCAGCTTATTGGGGGCTGATAATTCACCCCTCCACTTT.

The chain links TRBV28 to TRBJ2-5, with 10 nucleotides matching TRBD1. The length of the CDR3 is 15 residues. Trimming removed 8 bases from V and 6 bases from J; junction bases left unmatched: 12. The germline V gene encodes CDR1 MDHEN and CDR2 SYDVKM. The CDR3 DNA reads TGTGCCAGCGCCGCAGCGGGGACAGGGGAAAAGACCCAGTACTTC. This encodes CASAAAGTGEKTQYF.

The J gene is TRBJ2-7, the V gene TRBV18; a possible D gene is TRBD2 (7 bases). The V end was cut by 2 bases, the J end by 5 bases, with 19 bases between. The CDR3 spans 16 residues. Germline assignment: CDR1 KGHSH and CDR2 LQKENI. The CDR3 region is CASSPGGGGEGNEQYF. The CDR3 DNA reads as TGTGCCAGCTCACCAGGAGGCGGGGGCGAGGGGAACGAGCAGTACTTC.

Details on this clone: This sequence may be a read error, since a much larger clone differs from it by one base. V usage is TRBV14 and J usage is TRBJ1-2; the match to TRBD1 covers 10 bases. CDR3 size: 14 residues. Per germline, CDR1 SGHDN and CDR2 FVKESK. V was clipped by 4 bases and J by 4 bases; unmatched bases: 3. This CDR3 is CASSPGQGTYGYTF. CDR3 sequence (DNA): TGTGCCAGCAGCCCGGGACAGGGGACCTATGGCTACACCTTC.

Worth noting for this clone: The sample carries other DNA sequences with the same CDR3. The J gene is TRBJ2-1, the V gene TRBV7-9; D possibly corresponds to TRBD2 (6 bases). The CDR3 consists of 15 residues. Trimming took 0 bases from V and 2 from J, leaving 8 bases between them. Germline V lookup: CDR1 SEHNR, CDR2 FQNEAQ (reference sequence). This CDR3 reads CASSLAGLTYNEQFF. In nucleotides, the CDR3 is TGTGCCAGCAGCTTAGCAGGACTAACCTACAATGAGCAGTTCTTC.

The V call is TRBV28, the J call TRBJ2-5; D ambiguous. This CDR3 is 15 amino acids long. Trimming stripped 4 bases from V and 1 base from J, with 13 bases between. Germline-derived CDR1 and CDR2 are MDHEN and SYDVKM. DNA for the CDR3: TGTGCCAGCAGTTCCCCCGTGAGGCTCCAAGAGACCCAGTACTTC. Translating it yields CASSSPVRLQETQYF.

The rearrangement uses TRBV7-9 and TRBJ2-2; 8 bases line up with TRBD2. V was clipped by 5 bases and J by 4 bases; unmatched bases: 9. The germline CDR1 and CDR2 sequences are SEHNR and FQNEAQ (reference sequence). The CDR3 has 16 residues. DNA of the CDR3: TGTGCCAGCAGCCCGGGGGGGGCAGGTCGCACCGGGGAGCTGTTTTTT. It is translated as CASSPGGAGRTGELFF.

This chain links TRBV18 with TRBJ1-6; 9 nucleotides match TRBD1. The junction had 6 bases not matched to a gene; V was cut back by 4 bases and J by 2 bases. The CDR3 covers 17 residues. Germline-derived CDR1 and CDR2 are KGHSH and LQKENI. The CDR3 sequence is CASSLRTGEAYNSPLHF. Written as DNA, the CDR3 is TGTGCCAGCTCACTCAGGACAGGGGAGGCCTATAATTCACCCCTCCACTTT.

This clone was picked up one time. The J gene is TRBJ2-1, the V gene TRBV27; TRBD2 aligns across 11 bases. Germline-derived CDR1 and CDR2 are MNHEY and SMNVEV (reference sequence). The CDR3 runs to 16 residues. The V and J ends lost 7 bases and 5 bases, in that order; junction bases with no gene match: 10. For the CDR3, the DNA is TGTGCCAGCACCCCGGGCCGACTAGCGGGGAACAATGAGCAGTTCTTC. Its translation: CASTPGRLAGNNEQFF.

CDR3 protein: CASSYRQGASSNTEAFF. The CDR3 DNA reads as TGTGCCAGCAGCTACCGACAGGGGGCGAGCTCGAACACTGAAGCTTTCTTT. This chain links TRBV7-9 with TRBJ1-1; 10 bases map to TRBD1. CDR1 is SEHNR, CDR2 FQNEAQ, per germline (reference sequence). J gave up 1 base and V 4 bases, and 9 bases lay outside the gene matches. The CDR3 runs 17 residues.

The gene calls are TRBV28 and TRBJ1-5, with a tentative D call TRBD1 (6 bases). The germline V gene has CDR1 MDHEN and CDR2 SYDVKM. The CDR3 length is 13 residues. The V gene lost 4 bases and the J gene lost 4 bases, with 8 bases spanning the gap. In DNA form, the CDR3 reads TGTGCCAGCAGTTCAGACAGGAATCAGCCCCAGCATTTT. This gives the protein CASSSDRNQPQHF.

The chain is built from TRBV5-1 and TRBJ1-2, with TRBD1 matching 8 bases. The CDR3 spans 15 residues. Germline V CDR1 and CDR2: SGHRS, YFSETQ. V gave up 4 bases and J gave up 6 bases; unmatched junction bases: 11. The chain's CDR3 is CASSAGQGPRDGYTF. CDR3 nucleotides: TGCGCCAGCAGCGCCGGACAGGGCCCGCGCGATGGCTACACCTTC.

The gene calls are TRBV6-6 and TRBJ2-4, with D possibly matching TRBD2 (7 bases). The CDR3 is 13 residues long. The germline V and J ends were trimmed by 6 bases and 10 bases, with 16 bases remaining between them. In germline, CDR1 is MNHNY, CDR2 SVGAGI (reference sequence). The CDR3 DNA is TGTGCCAGCAGATCGGGGGGCCCCAATATTCAGTACTTC. It codes for CASRSGGPNIQYF.

This chain uses TRBV30 with TRBJ1-6, with no clear D. CDR1 GTSNPN and CDR2 SVGIG come from the germline V gene (reference sequence). Deletions cut 1 base from V and 7 bases from J, with 14 bases between. The CDR3 has 15 amino acids. The CDR3 DNA reads as TGTGCCTGGAGTGGCGGGAGAACACGGAATTCACCCCTCCACTTT. Translated: CAWSGGRTRNSPLHF.

The rearrangement joins TRBV5-1 to TRBJ2-1; 12 nucleotides line up with TRBD2. J gave up 8 bases and V 1 base, and 7 bases lay outside the gene matches. The CDR3 runs 16 residues. Germline assignment: CDR1 SGHRS and CDR2 YFSETQ. The CDR3 DNA reads TGCGCCAGCAGCTTGTTGACTAGCGGGAGTCTCGATGAGCAGTTCTTC. Amino acid sequence: CASSLLTSGSLDEQFF.

The rearrangement joins TRBV6-1 to TRBJ1-2; D not certain. This CDR3 region has 13 residues. Looked up from germline, CDR1 is MNHNS and CDR2 is SASEGT. V was clipped by 9 bases and J by 5 bases, with 16 bases between them. Here the CDR3 DNA reads TGTGCCAGTACTTCTTCTAATTTTTATGGCTACACCTTC. The encoded protein is CASTSSNFYGYTF.